This T cell receptor beta chain was found in a study of blood T cell repertoires in COVID-19. Using immunoSEQ multiplex PCR, the repertoire was profiled, and TCRdb retains in-frame clones only, with some absent. The data show 350,000 to 450,000 clones, over 75% seen once. Germline V CDR1 and CDR2: SGHTA, FQGNSA. The V end was cut by 6 bases, the J end by 9 bases, with 9 bases between. There are 11 residues in the CDR3. This receptor was identified in a woman aged 18-30 years who had been exposed to COVID-19. The V call is TRBV7-2, the J call TRBJ2-1; possibly TRBD2 for D (5 bases). Sequencing was carried out using PBMCs or T cells enriched from blood (not recorded which). The CDR3 nucleotides read TGTGCCAGCAGGAGCGGATTTGAGCAGTTCTTC. Residues: CASRSGFEQFF.